This T cell receptor (beta chain) comes out of a study of cytomegalovirus exposure and HLA in healthy donors. Turning to the study itself: From HLA-typed donors, an early data release held some 80 million unique TCRs.

Of note for this clone: As yet, its antigen is unknown.

The PCR employed 60 Vbeta primers together with 13 Jbeta primers. Clones were sequenced by immunoSEQ multiplex PCR, and TCRdb holds only the in-frame ones, with some missing. The data contain roughly 110,000 clones, approximately 79% of them seen just once; the ten biggest clones take up approximately 15%. Study-wide results and caveats: A list of 150 to 200 TCR beta chains associated with cytomegalovirus was given. Based on reports, TCR beta sequences accurately predicted HLA-A and HLA-B alleles for most subjects. In vitro checks showed that a few CMV-associated chains really do target CMV antigens.

The CDR3 sequence is 15 residues long. Trimming removed 6 bases from V and 0 bases from J; junction bases left unmatched: 8. Germline CDR1 and CDR2: SQVTM and ANQGSEA. The clonotype was recovered from a woman between 40 and 55 years old in good health and CMV-seropositive. Sequencing was done on a sample of PBMCs. V gene TRBV29-1 combines with J gene TRBJ1-1, with 9 bases that match TRBD1. The CDR3 DNA reads as TGCAGCGTACGACAAGGGACAGGGATGAACACTGAAGCTTTCTTT. It yields the protein CSVRQGTGMNTEAFF.